The following is a TCR beta chain sequence with its context. Its antigen remains unknown. CDR1 and CDR2 (germline): SGHNT, YYREEE (reference sequence). V lost 4 bases, J lost 8 bases, and 6 bases stayed unmatched. This CDR3 comprises 14 residues. TCRdb re-called the reads through MiXCR, storing one row per CDR3 protein. The repertoire holds about 480,000 distinct CDR3 sequences, with around 30% as singletons. This specimen comes from a study of T cell repertoires in cytomegalovirus infection. This specimen was cultured PBMCs, taken from culture after CMV antigen stimulation. This TCR was recovered from a human donor in good health (CMV status not recorded). Some clones in this sample may be carry-over from other donors' samples. The chain is built from TRBV5-4 and TRBJ1-4; TRBD1 matches 9 bases. The DNA for the CDR3 is TGTGCCAGCAGCCTGGACAGGGGTAGGGAAAAACTGTTTTTT. This translates into CASSLDRGREKLFF.